This section outlines one T cell receptor (beta chain) sequence together with its context. What it binds is unknown. These data originate in a study of T cell responses to AZD1222 COVID-19 vaccine. Study-level points and caveats: Nearly half of spike-specific TCRs reportedly go after variant regions that carry no mutations. Repertoire sampling occurred only after the peak T cell response. The donors showed a predominance of white British ancestry and of females, with possible underestimation of clonal diversity.

TCRdb's table, derived via immunoSEQ multiplex PCR, lists solely in-frame clones and lacks some. Of about 190,000 clones listed, roughly 90% were seen once; the top ten hold 0.99%. The CDR3 is made up of 16 amino acids. V dropped 0 bases and J dropped 8; count of bases not matched to a gene: 7. Germline CDR1 reads LGHNA; CDR2 reads YNFKEQ. Specimen: peripheral blood, collected on day 0 of AZD1222 vaccination. The rearrangement joins TRBV4-2 to TRBJ2-1; 10 nucleotides line up with TRBD2. This TCR was recovered from an adult in good health. CDR3 protein: CASSQDSTSGIYEQFF. DNA for the CDR3: TGTGCCAGCAGCCAAGATAGTACTAGCGGGATCTATGAGCAGTTCTTC.